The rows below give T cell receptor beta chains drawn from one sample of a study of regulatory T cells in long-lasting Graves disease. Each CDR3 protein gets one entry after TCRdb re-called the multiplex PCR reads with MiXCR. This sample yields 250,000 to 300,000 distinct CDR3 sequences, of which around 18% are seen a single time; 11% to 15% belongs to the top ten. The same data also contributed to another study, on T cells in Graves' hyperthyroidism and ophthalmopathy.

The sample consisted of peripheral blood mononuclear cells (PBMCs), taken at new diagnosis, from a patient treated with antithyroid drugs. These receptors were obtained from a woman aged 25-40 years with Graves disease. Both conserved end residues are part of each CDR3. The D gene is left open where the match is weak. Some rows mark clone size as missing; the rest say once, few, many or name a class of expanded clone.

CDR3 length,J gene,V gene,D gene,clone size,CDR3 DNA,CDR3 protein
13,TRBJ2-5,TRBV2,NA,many,TGTGCCAGCAGTGAGGTGGGATCCGAGACCCAGTACTTC,CASSEVGSETQYF
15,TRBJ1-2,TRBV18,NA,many,TGTGCCAGCTCACCGCCCGGGGAGAGGGAATATGGCTACACCTTC,CASSPPGEREYGYTF
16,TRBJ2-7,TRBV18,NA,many,TGTGCCAGCTCACCACCGAGGCAGGCCAGCTCCTACGAGCAGTACTTC,CASSPPRQASSYEQYF
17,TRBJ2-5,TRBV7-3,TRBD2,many,TGTGCCAGCAGCTTAATAGGCTCCCCTAGCGGTCAAGAGACCCAGTACTTC,CASSLIGSPSGQETQYF
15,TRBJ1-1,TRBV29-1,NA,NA,TGCAGCGTTGATTCTTCCGGGGCTACCAGGGCTGAAGCTTTCTTT,CSVDSSGATRAEAFF
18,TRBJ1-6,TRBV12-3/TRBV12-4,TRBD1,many,TGTGCCAGCAGTACAACTCAGGGGGGCAACTCCTATAATTCACCCCTCCACTTT,CASSTTQGGNSYNSPLHF
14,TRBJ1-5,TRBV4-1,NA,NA,TGCGCCAGCAGCCATCCCGACACTCATCAGCCCCAGCATTTT,CASSHPDTHQPQHF
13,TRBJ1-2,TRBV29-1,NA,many,TGCAGCGTTGAAGAACAGGGCACCTATGGCTACACCTTC,CSVEEQGTYGYTF
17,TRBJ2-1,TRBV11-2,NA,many,TGTGCCAGCAGCCCTCACGGGACCTCACAAATCTACAATGAGCAGTTCTTC,CASSPHGTSQIYNEQFF
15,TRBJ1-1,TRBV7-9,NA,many,TGTGCCAGCAGCCCCGTTTCGACAGTGAACACTGAAGCTTTCTTT,CASSPVSTVNTEAFF
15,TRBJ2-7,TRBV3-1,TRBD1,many,TGTGCCAGCAGCCTCCGGGACAGCAGCTCCTACGAGCAGTACTTC,CASSLRDSSSYEQYF
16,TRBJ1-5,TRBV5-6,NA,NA,TGTGCCAGCAGCTTGGGTGGGGATTATAGCAATCAGCCCCAGCATTTT,CASSLGGDYSNQPQHF
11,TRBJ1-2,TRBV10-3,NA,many,TGTGCCATCAGTGAGATGGGTGGCTACACCTTC,CAISEMGGYTF
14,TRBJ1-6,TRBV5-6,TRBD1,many,TGTGCCAGCAGCGTGGGACAGCATAATTCACCCCTCCACTTT,CASSVGQHNSPLHF
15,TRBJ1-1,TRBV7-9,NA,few,TGTGCCAGCAGCAGCCCCGGGGGGCGCGTGGTTGAAGCTTTCTTT,CASSSPGGRVVEAFF
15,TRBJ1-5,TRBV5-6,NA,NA,TGTGCCAGCAGCTTGTTCCCCGCAGGGGAGCAGCCCCAGCATTTT,CASSLFPAGEQPQHF
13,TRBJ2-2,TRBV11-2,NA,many,TGTGCCAGCAGCTTGACAAACACCGGGGAGCTGTTTTTT,CASSLTNTGELFF
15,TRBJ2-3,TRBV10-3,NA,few,TGTGCCATCAGTGGCTTTACCACTAGCACAGATACGCAGTATTTT,CAISGFTTSTDTQYF
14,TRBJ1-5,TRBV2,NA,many,TGTGCCAGCAACCGTCTGAATGCAGATCAGCCCCAGCATTTT,CASNRLNADQPQHF